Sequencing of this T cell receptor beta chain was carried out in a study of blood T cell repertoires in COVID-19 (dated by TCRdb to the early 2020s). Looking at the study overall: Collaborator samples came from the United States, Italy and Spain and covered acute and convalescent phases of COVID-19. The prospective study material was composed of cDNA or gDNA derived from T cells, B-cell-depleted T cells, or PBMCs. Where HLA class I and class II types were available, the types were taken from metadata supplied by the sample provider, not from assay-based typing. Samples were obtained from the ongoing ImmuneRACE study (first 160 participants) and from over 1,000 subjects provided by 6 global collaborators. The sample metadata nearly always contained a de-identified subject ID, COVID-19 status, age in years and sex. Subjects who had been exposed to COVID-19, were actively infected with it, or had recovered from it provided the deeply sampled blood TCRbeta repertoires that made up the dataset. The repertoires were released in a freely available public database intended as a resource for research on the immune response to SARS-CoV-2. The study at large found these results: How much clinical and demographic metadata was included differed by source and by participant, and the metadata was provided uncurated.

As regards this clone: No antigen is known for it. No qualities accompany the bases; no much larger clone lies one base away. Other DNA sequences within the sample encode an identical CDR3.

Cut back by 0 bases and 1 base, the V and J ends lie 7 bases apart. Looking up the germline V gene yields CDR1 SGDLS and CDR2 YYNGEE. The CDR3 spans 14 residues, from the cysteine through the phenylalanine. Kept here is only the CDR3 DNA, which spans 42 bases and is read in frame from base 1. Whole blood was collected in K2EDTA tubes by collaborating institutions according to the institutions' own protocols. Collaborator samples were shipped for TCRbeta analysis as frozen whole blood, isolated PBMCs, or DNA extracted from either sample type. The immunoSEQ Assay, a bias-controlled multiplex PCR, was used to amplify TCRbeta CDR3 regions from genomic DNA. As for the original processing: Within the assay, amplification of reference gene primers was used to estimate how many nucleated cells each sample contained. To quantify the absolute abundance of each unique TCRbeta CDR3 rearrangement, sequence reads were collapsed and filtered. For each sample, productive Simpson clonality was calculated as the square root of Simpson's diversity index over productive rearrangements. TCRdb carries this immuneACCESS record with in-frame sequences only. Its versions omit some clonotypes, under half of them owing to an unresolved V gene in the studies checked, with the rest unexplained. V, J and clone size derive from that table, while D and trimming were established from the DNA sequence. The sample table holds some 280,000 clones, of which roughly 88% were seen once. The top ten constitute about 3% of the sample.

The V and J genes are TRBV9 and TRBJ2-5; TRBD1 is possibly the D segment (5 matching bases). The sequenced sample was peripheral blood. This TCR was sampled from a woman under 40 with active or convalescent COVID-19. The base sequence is TGTGCCAGCAGCGTAGTAGGGGCCCAAGAGACCCAGTACTTC. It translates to CASSVVGAQETQYF.